Shown below are 24 T cell receptor beta chains from a single sample sequenced in a study of blood T cell repertoires in COVID-19 (dated by TCRdb to 2020 to 2022). Library generation was performed with the immunoSEQ multiplex PCR assay. TCRdb carries this immuneACCESS record with in-frame sequences only. Its versions omit some clonotypes, under half of them owing to an unresolved V gene in the studies checked, with the rest unexplained. The sample records about 430,000 clones, roughly 90% of which are singletons. The top ten constitute about 1.5% of the sample. Sequencing input: PBMCs or T cells enriched from blood (not recorded which). The origin of the receptors is a woman under 30 who had been exposed to COVID-19.

The chain is built from TRBV2 and TRBJ2-7; TRBD2 aligns across 9 bases. The length of the CDR3 is 15 residues. CDR1 is SNHLY, CDR2 FYNNEI, per germline. With 2 bases clipped from V and 2 bases from J, the junction kept 4 bases outside the gene matches. CDR3 in DNA: TGTGCCAGCAGTGAACAGGCGGGAGGGCCCTACGAGCAGTACTTC. As protein: CASSEQAGGPYEQYF.

This sequence joins TRBV4-3 and TRBJ2-7; a possible D gene is TRBD1 (5 bases). Germline CDR1 and CDR2: LGHNA and YSLEER. Trimming stripped 0 bases from V and 0 bases from J, with 9 bases between. The CDR3 is 15 amino acids. The DNA for the CDR3 is TGCGCCAGCAGCCAAGATCTGACAGACTCCTACGAGCAGTACTTC. Translation gives CASSQDLTDSYEQYF.

The chain employs TRBV7-2 and TRBJ2-1; 7 bases map to TRBD2. The CDR3 consists of 15 residues. CDR1 is SGHTA and CDR2 is FQGNSA in the germline V gene. Germline trimming cut 5 bases from V and 5 bases from J; bases unmatched to any gene: 9. The CDR3 region is CASSPRVAGNNEQFF. The CDR3 bases are TGTGCCAGCAGCCCCCGGGTAGCGGGCAACAATGAGCAGTTCTTC.

This chain uses TRBV28 with TRBJ2-5; 13 nucleotides agree with TRBD2. Germline CDR1 and CDR2: MDHEN and SYDVKM. This CDR3 contains 16 residues. After removal of 4 bases from V and 6 bases from J, the junction contained 8 bases not matched to a gene. The CDR3 here is CASSSGLAGARKTQYF. For the CDR3, the DNA is TGTGCCAGCAGTTCCGGACTAGCGGGAGCCCGTAAGACCCAGTACTTC.

The chain combines TRBV11-1 with TRBJ1-1, with 7 bases matching TRBD1. With 0 bases clipped from V and 8 bases from J, the junction kept 9 bases outside the gene matches. CDR1 is SGHAT, CDR2 FQDESV, per germline (reference sequence). CDR3 length equals 15 residues. The CDR3 bases are TGTGCCAGCAGCTTAGCCCGGGACAGAATATTCGAAGCTTTCTTT. It encodes CASSLARDRIFEAFF. Combining the CDR3 with reference TRBV11-1 and TRBJ1-1 gives the whole variable domain EAEVAQSPRYKITEKSQAVAFWCDPISGHATLYWYRQILGQGPELLVQFQDESVVDDSQLPKDRFSAERLKGVDSTLKIQPAELGDSAMYLCASSLARDRIFEAFFGQGTRLTVV.

This clone showed up just a few times. The chain carries TRBV4-2 and TRBJ2-7; D might be TRBD2 (6 bases). This CDR3 has 21 residues. CDR1 and CDR2 from the germline V gene are LGHNA and YNFKEQ. The ends were cut back, 0 bases at V and 4 bases at J, with 31 bases in the middle. This CDR3 is CASSQDMGGVGPAAGSYEQYF. The CDR3 bases are TGTGCCAGCAGCCAAGATATGGGGGGAGTAGGGCCCGCGGCGGGATCATACGAGCAGTACTTC.

V gene TRBV29-1 combines with J gene TRBJ2-7; no reliable D call. Trimming took 0 bases from V and 4 from J, leaving 7 bases between them. The CDR3 sequence is 12 residues long. The germline gives CDR1 SQVTM, CDR2 ANQGSEA. The CDR3 coding sequence is TGCAGCGTTGAAGATAATTTGTACGAGCAGTACTTC. It yields the protein CSVEDNLYEQYF.

This chain connects TRBV28 to TRBJ1-2; D call uncertain. The length of the CDR3 is 15 residues. V lost 2 bases and J lost 1, with 11 bases in between. The germline gives CDR1 MDHEN, CDR2 SYDVKM. CDR3 DNA sequence: TGTGCCAGCAGTTTAAACCAGAGACTTAACTATGGCTACACCTTC. Its translation is CASSLNQRLNYGYTF.

The chain joins TRBV28 to TRBJ2-7; 7 positions match TRBD2. J gave up 3 bases and V 2 bases, and 1 base lay outside the gene matches. The CDR3 contains 13 residues. Germline V CDR1 and CDR2: MDHEN, SYDVKM. CDR3 region: CASSLASGYEQYF. As DNA, the CDR3 is TGTGCCAGCAGTTTAGCTAGCGGCTACGAGCAGTACTTC.

The chain links TRBV7-9 to TRBJ2-5; TRBD2 agrees at 10 bases. This CDR3 spans 14 amino acids. The germline CDR1 and CDR2 sequences are SEHNR and FQNEAQ (reference sequence). Trimming at V came to 7 bases and at J to 7 bases, leaving 9 bases not matched to a gene. CDR3 in amino acids: CASTLAGDHGTQYF. DNA of the CDR3: TGTGCCAGCACCCTAGCGGGGGACCATGGGACCCAGTACTTC.

This chain uses TRBV2 with TRBJ1-1; TRBD1 matches at 8 bases. Germline CDR1 is SNHLY and CDR2 is FYNNEI. This CDR3 contains 15 residues. J gave up 6 bases and V 10 bases, and 16 bases lay outside the gene matches. The CDR3: CATQGARGRTAEAFF. The CDR3 DNA reads TGTGCCACCCAGGGGGCCAGGGGGCGGACGGCTGAAGCTTTCTTT.

V usage is TRBV6-4 and J usage is TRBJ2-7; 9 nucleotides match TRBD2. With 6 bases clipped from V and 5 bases from J, the junction kept 14 bases outside the gene matches. Germline V gives CDR1 MRHNA, CDR2 SNTAGT. The CDR3 covers 16 residues. For the CDR3, the DNA is TGTGCCAGCAGGAGGGGACTAGCTTATTTTATCGACGAGCAGTACTTC. This sequence encodes CASRRGLAYFIDEQYF.

This chain links TRBV4-1 with TRBJ2-1; the match to TRBD2 covers 8 bases. The CDR3 spans 16 residues. Germline CDR1 and CDR2: MGHRA and YSYEKL. The J segment lost 1 base and the V segment lost 4 bases, leaving 6 bases of the junction unmatched. CDR3 nucleotides: TGCGCCAGCAGCCGGGGAGCGGGGGTTTCCTACAATGAGCAGTTCTTC. Translated: CASSRGAGVSYNEQFF.

This clone was seen once. The V gene is TRBV7-9, the J gene TRBJ1-4, with unresolved D. Trimming removed 4 bases from V and 0 bases from J, with 9 bases in between. The CDR3 consists of 15 residues. The V gene's germline CDR1 is SEHNR and CDR2 FQNEAQ (reference sequence). CDR3 protein: CASSSQRATNEKLFF. The DNA of the CDR3 is TGTGCCAGCAGCTCCCAGCGGGCAACTAATGAAAAACTGTTTTTT.

The table lists this clone with a few counts. This chain joins TRBV5-1 and TRBJ2-5, with TRBD2 identical over 12 bases. This CDR3 has 15 residues. The trim removed 1 base at V and 3 bases at J, leaving 1 base unmatched. CDR1 and CDR2 from the germline V gene are SGHRS and YFSETQ. CDR3 DNA: TGCGCCAGCAGCTTGACTAGCGGGGGGAAAGAGACCCAGTACTTC. The encoded protein is CASSLTSGGKETQYF.

The chain couples TRBV7-6 to TRBJ2-7; weak D call: TRBD2 (7 bases). V was trimmed by 6 bases and J by 5 bases, leaving 14 bases between them. This CDR3 comprises 13 residues. Germline V gene data show CDR1 as SGHVS and CDR2 as FNYEAQ. The CDR3 is CASRGGAGHEQYF. In nucleotides, the CDR3 is TGTGCCAGCAGGGGGGGGGCTGGCCACGAGCAGTACTTC.

V and J are TRBV5-6 and TRBJ2-7, with 10 bases matching TRBD1. CDR1 and CDR2 (germline): SGHDT, YYEEEE. The CDR3 runs 14 residues. With V trimmed by 2 bases and J by 4 bases, 3 bases remained unmatched. The CDR3, as DNA: TGTGCCAGCAGCTTACCGGGACAGGGGTACGAGCAGTACTTC. Amino acids: CASSLPGQGYEQYF.

This rearrangement joins TRBV7-2 to TRBJ2-2, with 8 bases that match TRBD2. The V gene's germline CDR1 is SGHTA and CDR2 FQGNSA. The V and J ends lost 5 bases and 7 bases, in that order; junction bases with no gene match: 9. The CDR3 extends over 15 amino acids. The CDR3 nucleotides are TGTGCCAGCAGCGTATTCGGGGGGGATATCGGGGAGCTGTTTTTT. Protein product: CASSVFGGDIGELFF.

CDR3 in DNA: TGTGCCAGCCTTAGTCAGGGAGGGAACGGGGGCTACACCTTC. Translated: CASLSQGGNGGYTF. The chain combines TRBV7-9 with TRBJ1-2, with D possibly being TRBD1 (5 bases). CDR3 length: 14 residues. CDR1 and CDR2 (germline): SEHNR, FQNEAQ (reference sequence). V was shortened by 8 bases and J by 8 bases, with 21 bases between the two germline ends.

The chain is built from TRBV7-9 and TRBJ1-1, with 10 bases aligning to TRBD1. Trimming removed 4 bases from V and 2 bases from J; junction bases left unmatched: 7. In germline, CDR1 is SEHNR, CDR2 FQNEAQ (reference sequence). This CDR3 region has 16 residues. CDR3 loop: CASSWGQGRANTEAFF. CDR3 nucleotide sequence: TGTGCCAGCAGCTGGGGACAGGGGAGGGCCAACACTGAAGCTTTCTTT.

This clone appeared a single time. J is TRBJ2-2 and V is TRBV4-3; D unresolved. Germline lookup yields CDR1 LGHNA and CDR2 YSLEER. CDR3 length: 17 amino acids. Trimming removed 1 base from V and 0 bases from J, with 12 bases in between. The CDR3 is CASSQAPVQANTGELFF. CDR3 in DNA: TGCGCCAGCAGCCAAGCTCCCGTCCAGGCGAACACCGGGGAGCTGTTTTTT.

The rearrangement uses TRBV7-6 and TRBJ2-2; 10 bases line up with TRBD2. The CDR3 is made up of 15 amino acids. Germline loops: CDR1 SGHVS, CDR2 FNYEAQ. V lost 2 bases and J lost 7; bases outside the gene matches: 4. CDR3 loop: CASSLPGLAFGELFF. The CDR3 bases are TGTGCCAGCAGCTTACCGGGACTAGCGTTCGGGGAGCTGTTTTTT. The full variable domain, completed using reference TRBV7-6 and TRBJ2-2, is GAGVSQSPRYKVTKRGQDVALRCDPISGHVSLYWYRQALGQGPEFLTYFNYEAQQDKSGLPNDRFSAERPEGSISTLTIQRTEQRDSAMYRCASSLPGLAFGELFFGEGSRLTVL.

The chain couples TRBV19 to TRBJ2-7, with D maybe TRBD1 (6 bases). Germline V lookup: CDR1 LNHDA, CDR2 SQIVND (reference sequence). The CDR3 is 14 residues long. V was pared by 3 bases and J by 6 bases, with 15 bases between. The CDR3 region is CASSMGAIRGEQYF. CDR3 bases: TGTGCCAGTAGTATGGGGGCAATTCGGGGCGAGCAGTACTTC.

This clone came up once. This chain links TRBV6-2 or TRBV6-3 with TRBJ2-3; 7 nucleotides align to TRBD1. The CDR3 contains 15 residues. In germline, CDR1 is MNHEY, CDR2 SVGEGT. The ends lost 5 bases at V and 4 bases at J; junction bases unmatched: 9. CDR3 sequence reads: CASSRGGLGADTQYF. CDR3 in DNA: TGTGCCAGCAGTAGAGGGGGCTTAGGGGCAGATACGCAGTATTTT.